This T cell receptor beta chain was identified in a study of blood T cell repertoires in COVID-19 (TCRdb year 2020). Broadly, across the study: Samples from collaborators originated in the United States, Italy and Spain and spanned both the acute and convalescent phases of COVID-19. Where available, HLA class I and class II types were taken from metadata supplied by the sample provider and were not determined by assay-based typing. The samples were drawn from the first 160 participants of the ongoing ImmuneRACE study and from some 1,300 subjects provided by 6 global collaborators. The sample metadata nearly always contained a de-identified subject ID, COVID-19 status, age in years and sex. Deeply sampled blood TCRbeta repertoires from subjects exposed to, actively infected with, or recovered from COVID-19 were included in the dataset. The repertoires were released in a freely available public database intended as a resource for research on the immune response to SARS-CoV-2. The prospective study material was composed of cDNA or gDNA derived from T cells, B-cell-depleted T cells, or PBMCs. Overall results and qualifications from the work: The quantity of clinical and demographic metadata differed by source and by participant and was supplied without curation.

Regarding this clone: It has no known antigen specificity. Qualities for individual bases were not recorded, and no much larger clone is one base off.

Based on the germline V gene, the CDR1 and CDR2 sequences are KGHSH and LQKENI. The CDR3 runs 16 residues from the cysteine to the phenylalanine. Only CDR3 DNA remains: 48 bases, in frame from the first base. The junction shows trimming of 3 bases on V and 10 bases on J, and the gene matches do not reach 12 bases of it. The immunoSEQ Assay, a bias-controlled multiplex PCR, was used to amplify TCRbeta CDR3 regions from genomic DNA. The authors' pipeline ran thus. Within the assay, amplification of reference gene primers was used to estimate how many nucleated cells each sample contained. Sequence reads were collapsed and filtered to measure the absolute abundance of every unique TCRbeta CDR3 rearrangement. For each sample, productive Simpson clonality was calculated by taking the square root of Simpson's diversity index across productive rearrangements. In TCRdb, the immuneACCESS table is reduced to in-frame sequences with V and J assigned. These tables do not hold every clone; where another copy was compared, an unresolved V gene accounts for under half, and the others remain unexplained. The V and J calls and clone size come from that table; D and trimming were worked out from the DNA. The sample table lists approximately 220,000 clones, approximately 90% of them with a count of one. Roughly 2.6% of the sample rests with the top ten.

Enrolling through a virtual design, the prospective study's participants ranged in age from about 18 to 89 years and lived across around 25 United States geographic areas. In the prospective study, participants were assigned to cohorts based on the clinical history participants reported in a screening survey and a study questionnaire. For ImmuneRACE Cohort 3, a participant was defined as recovered based on two consecutive negative NP/OP PCR tests, clearance by a healthcare professional, or resolution of symptoms. In the prospective study, mobile phlebotomists collected whole blood, serum and a nasopharyngeal or oropharyngeal swab from each participant. Over a 2-month period, participants in the prospective study had the option of providing additional blood draws and questionnaires. Blood samples from the prospective study were shipped frozen or at room temperature prior to DNA extraction.

This receptor chain uses TRBV18 and TRBJ1-4, with 9 middle bases fitting TRBD1. Sequencing was done on a sample of PBMCs or T cells enriched from blood (not recorded which). This clonotype was obtained from a woman in her twenties or thirties who had recovered from COVID-19. The CDR3 here reads CASSPFGGQGRTKLFF. The DNA sequence is TGTGCCAGCTCACCCTTCGGGGGACAGGGACGCACAAAACTGTTTTTT.